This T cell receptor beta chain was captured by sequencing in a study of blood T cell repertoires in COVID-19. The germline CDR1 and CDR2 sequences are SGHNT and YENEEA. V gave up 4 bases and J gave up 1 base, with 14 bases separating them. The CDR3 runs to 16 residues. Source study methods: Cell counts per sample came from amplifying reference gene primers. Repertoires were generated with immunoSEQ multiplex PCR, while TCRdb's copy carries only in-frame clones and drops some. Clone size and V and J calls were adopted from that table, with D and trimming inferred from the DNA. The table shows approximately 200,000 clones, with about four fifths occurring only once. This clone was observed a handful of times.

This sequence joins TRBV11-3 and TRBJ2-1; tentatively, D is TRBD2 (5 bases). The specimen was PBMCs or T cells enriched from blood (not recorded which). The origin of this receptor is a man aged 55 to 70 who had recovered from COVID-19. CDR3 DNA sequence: TGTGCCAGCAGCTCACGGGATTTTGGGTCCTACAATGAGCAGTTCTTC. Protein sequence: CASSSRDFGSYNEQFF.